A single sample is the source of the 20 T cell receptor beta chains below, sequenced in a study of CD8 T cells in Susac syndrome. An amount of RNA that ranged from about 0.45 to 1 ug was reverse transcribed with random hexamers. TCRdb passed the immunoSEQ multiplex PCR reads through MiXCR, listing each CDR3 protein once. The sample includes about 120,000 distinct CDR3 sequences, approximately 91% of them seen just once. The source material was CD4+ T cells from PBMCs. The receptors shown here come from a human donor in good health.

This chain uses TRBV20-1 with TRBJ1-5; D unclear. This CDR3 spans 12 amino acids. Trimming removed 1 base at V and 7 bases at J, with 8 bases between. Germline CDR1 reads DFQATT; CDR2 reads SNEGSKA (reference sequence). CDR3 nucleotides: TGCAGTGCTAGAGCTATCAACCAGCCCCAGCATTTT. Its translation: CSARAINQPQHF.

The chain recombines TRBV6-2 or TRBV6-3 with TRBJ2-3; D remains ambiguous. The CDR3 runs 16 residues. Trimming cost V 0 bases and J 0 bases, with 10 bases left between them. Per the germline V gene, CDR1 is MNHEY and CDR2 is SVGEGT. The CDR3 loop is CASSYSEYPSTDTQYF. In DNA, the CDR3 is TGTGCCAGCAGTTACTCTGAGTACCCCAGCACAGATACGCAGTATTTT.

V gene TRBV5-4 combines with J gene TRBJ2-2; 8 bases match TRBD1. The CDR3 covers 17 residues. The trim removed 0 bases at V and 1 base at J, leaving 5 bases unmatched. Germline CDR1 reads SGHNT; CDR2 reads YYREEE (reference sequence). As DNA, the CDR3 is TGTGCCAGCAGCTTGGACTCCGGGACAGGGAACACCGGGGAGCTGTTTTTT. Residues: CASSLDSGTGNTGELFF.

As for this clonotype: A read error may produce the germline difference seen at one junction end. The genes are TRBV2 and TRBJ1-2; the D is unclear. Germline assignment: CDR1 SNHLY and CDR2 FYNNEI. CDR3 length: 11 residues. CDR3 loop: CASLDRTQKAF. CDR3 coding DNA: TGTGCCAGTCTGGATAGGACGCAAAAGGCCTTC.

The gene calls are TRBV29-1 and TRBJ2-2; a possible D gene is TRBD2 (6 bases). Germline CDR1 SQVTM, CDR2 ANQGSEA. This CDR3 has 15 residues. Trimming removed 1 base from V and 5 bases from J, with 14 bases in between. The CDR3 here is CSVEGLVRGTGELFF. In nucleotides, the CDR3 is TGCAGCGTTGAAGGACTAGTACGCGGGACCGGGGAGCTGTTTTTT.

V is TRBV12-3 or TRBV12-4 and J is TRBJ1-1; D perhaps matches TRBD1 (5 bases). This CDR3 is 15 amino acids long. The ends were cut back, 7 bases at V and 0 bases at J, with 15 bases in the middle. Written as DNA, the CDR3 is TGTGCCAGCACTCGCTCGGGACGGCTGAACACTGAAGCTTTCTTT. As protein: CASTRSGRLNTEAFF.

This rearrangement joins TRBV5-1 to TRBJ1-1, with a possible D match to TRBD1 (5 bases). This CDR3 spans 13 amino acids. Germline-derived CDR1 and CDR2 are SGHRS and YFSETQ. The V end lost 7 bases, the J end lost 0 bases, and 10 bases lay between the germline ends. Here the CDR3 DNA reads TGCGCCAGCGGACACAAAATGAACACTGAAGCTTTCTTT. Its protein product is CASGHKMNTEAFF.

The chain carries TRBV20-1 and TRBJ1-5; possible D gene TRBD1, 6 bases. This CDR3 region has 16 residues. CDR1 and CDR2 (germline): DFQATT, SNEGSKA (reference sequence). V was trimmed by 5 bases and J by 0 bases, leaving 17 bases between them. CDR3 bases: TGCAGTGCTCGTTTGCTGGACAGTTATAGCAATCAGCCCCAGCATTTT. It translates to CSARLLDSYSNQPQHF.

The chain uses TRBV3-1 and TRBJ1-2; D uncertain. The CDR3 has 14 residues. Trimming left V 2 bases short and J 4 bases short, with 11 bases between. Germline V CDR1 and CDR2: LGHDT, YNNKEL (reference sequence). CDR3 sequence (DNA): TGTGCCAGCAGCCAACGGAGCCAGGCCTATGGCTACACCTTC. This gives the protein CASSQRSQAYGYTF.

The chain couples TRBV6-2 or TRBV6-3 to TRBJ2-1; perhaps TRBD1 as D (6 bases). The V end was cut by 2 bases, the J end by 5 bases, with 10 bases between. Germline CDR1 and CDR2: MNHEY and SVGEGT. This CDR3 has 14 amino acids. The CDR3 is CASSYVQGNNEQFF. DNA of the CDR3: TGTGCCAGCAGTTACGTCCAGGGGAACAATGAGCAGTTCTTC.

The chain couples TRBV9 to TRBJ2-1; 13 positions agree with TRBD2. The germline V gene has CDR1 SGDLS and CDR2 YYNGEE. This CDR3 contains 16 residues. The ends lost 5 bases at V and 8 bases at J; junction bases unmatched: 10. In DNA, the CDR3 is TGTGCCAGCAGTTGGACCGGGACTAGCGGGGTAGATGAGCAGTTCTTC. Its protein product is CASSWTGTSGVDEQFF.

The chain couples TRBV7-2 to TRBJ2-1, with a weak D call TRBD2 (6 bases). Looked up from germline, CDR1 is SGHTA and CDR2 is FQGNSA. This CDR3 is built from 14 residues. The germline V and J ends were trimmed by 3 bases and 3 bases, with 9 bases remaining between them. The CDR3 loop reads CASSFRGNYNEQFF. The CDR3 DNA is TGTGCCAGCAGCTTTCGCGGGAACTACAATGAGCAGTTCTTC. Looking up the rest from reference TRBV7-2 and TRBJ2-1 gives the full variable domain: GAGVSQSPSNKVTEKGKDVELRCDPISGHTALYWYRQSLGQGLEFLIYFQGNSAPDKSGLPSDRFSAERTGGSVSTLTIQRTQQEDSAVYLCASSFRGNYNEQFFGPGTRLTVL.

V and J are TRBV14 and TRBJ2-1; D unresolved. CDR1 and CDR2 (germline): SGHDN, FVKESK. The CDR3 contains 14 residues. V was trimmed by 2 bases and J by 0 bases, leaving 5 bases between them. The CDR3 nucleotides are TGTGCCAGCAGCCAAATTAGCTCCTACAATGAGCAGTTCTTC. Its protein is CASSQISSYNEQFF.

This chain links TRBV11-2 with TRBJ2-1; 10 positions agree with TRBD2. The CDR3 contains 16 residues. Germline V gene data show CDR1 as SGHAT and CDR2 as FQNNGV. The V gene end was trimmed by 6 bases and the J gene end by 3 bases; junction bases not matched to a gene: 8. In DNA, the CDR3 is TGTGCCAGCAGGCCGGCCGGGACTAGCGTCTACAATGAGCAGTTCTTC. This sequence encodes CASRPAGTSVYNEQFF.

The CDR3 sequence: CASIPTFEDEQFF. In DNA, the CDR3 is TGTGCCAGCATCCCGACTTTTGAGGATGAGCAGTTCTTC. V usage is TRBV12-3 or TRBV12-4 and J usage is TRBJ2-1, with D unresolved. V was trimmed by 7 bases and J by 8 bases, leaving 15 bases between them. This CDR3 is 13 amino acids long.

The J gene is TRBJ1-5, the V gene TRBV4-2; a weak D match, TRBD1 (6 bases). CDR1 LGHNA and CDR2 YNFKEQ come from the germline V gene. The length of the CDR3 is 15 residues. Trimming removed 1 base at V and 1 base at J, with 8 bases between. The CDR3 reads CASSQGGQSNQPQHF. For the CDR3, the DNA is TGTGCCAGCAGCCAAGGCGGACAGAGCAATCAGCCCCAGCATTTT.

This chain links TRBV6-5 with TRBJ1-1; D perhaps matches TRBD1 (5 bases). V lost 6 bases and J 10 bases, leaving 12 bases between the germline ends. CDR1 is MNHEY and CDR2 is SVGAGI in the germline V gene. There are 11 residues in the CDR3. The CDR3 region has the DNA TGTGCCAGCAGGGGAGTTAGGGGAGCTTTCTTT. It codes for CASRGVRGAFF.

This chain uses TRBV5-1 with TRBJ2-1, with a possible D match to TRBD1 (8 bases). Germline CDR1 is SGHRS and CDR2 is YFSETQ. CDR3 size: 14 residues. Deletions cut 4 bases from V and 6 bases from J, with 14 bases between. CDR3 nucleotide sequence: TGCGCCAGCAGCGCTACAGGGGGGGGCAATGAGCAGTTCTTC. This codes for CASSATGGGNEQFF.

The chain couples TRBV3-1 to TRBJ1-5; TRBD1 matches 7 bases. CDR3 length: 15 residues. The ends lost 3 bases at V and 2 bases at J; junction bases unmatched: 4. CDR1 LGHDT and CDR2 YNNKEL come from the germline V gene (reference sequence). Here the CDR3 DNA reads TGTGCCAGCAGCCATTCAACAGGGGGCAATCAGCCCCAGCATTTT. This encodes CASSHSTGGNQPQHF.

This chain joins TRBV18 and TRBJ1-3, with unresolved D. Germline V gives CDR1 KGHSH, CDR2 LQKENI. CDR3 size: 16 residues. The V gene lost 0 bases and the J gene lost 0 bases, with 9 bases spanning the gap. The CDR3 sequence is CASSPPNRSSGNTIYF. In nucleotides, the CDR3 is TGTGCCAGCTCACCACCCAATCGGAGCTCTGGAAACACCATATATTTT.